A single sample is the source of the 3 T cell receptor beta chains below, sequenced in a study of cytomegalovirus exposure and HLA in healthy donors. This PCR relied on a set of 60 Vbeta primers and 13 Jbeta primers. Using immunoSEQ multiplex PCR, the repertoire was profiled, and TCRdb retains in-frame clones only, with some absent. The sample shows about 190,000 clones, approximately 79% of them seen only once. Sequenced sample: PBMCs. The source is a man aged 40-49 years in good health and CMV-seropositive.

This clone has ten or more counts. The rearrangement uses TRBV6-4 and TRBJ2-1; 12 nucleotides line up with TRBD2. The CDR3 runs 15 residues. V lost 6 bases to trimming and J lost 3 bases; unmatched junction nucleotides: 3. Germline CDR1 is MRHNA and CDR2 is SNTAGT. The CDR3 DNA reads TGTGCCAGCAGGCGACTAGCGGGGGACTACAATGAGCAGTTCTTC. The encoded protein is CASRRLAGDYNEQFF.

The chain recombines TRBV28 with TRBJ2-7; D is perhaps TRBD1 (6 bases). From germline, CDR1 is MDHEN and CDR2 SYDVKM. The CDR3 has 16 amino acids. The V gene lost 6 bases and the J gene lost 1 base, with 19 bases spanning the gap. The CDR3 bases are TGTGCCAGCAGAGGCTCCGGGACAAGAGAATCCTACGAGCAGTACTTC. This gives the protein CASRGSGTRESYEQYF.

The chain has TRBV4-3 and TRBJ1-2; 9 bases align to TRBD1. The J segment lost 4 bases and the V segment lost 6 bases, leaving 12 bases of the junction unmatched. The CDR3 runs to 16 residues. Germline-derived CDR1 and CDR2 are LGHNA and YSLEER. CDR3 amino acids: CASRYSTGQGGYGYTF. The CDR3 DNA follows: TGCGCCAGCAGATACTCAACGGGACAGGGAGGCTATGGCTACACCTTC.